One T cell receptor beta chain is described in this entry. What it binds is unknown. Lesional scalp punch biopsies and peripheral blood were collected from alopecia areata patients. Per the germline V gene, CDR1 is SQVTM and CDR2 is ANQGSEA. The length of the CDR3 is 13 residues. V shed 8 bases and J shed 2 bases, with 15 bases lying between them. This sample is part of a study of CD8+ T cells in alopecia areata. Extracted RNA was reverse transcribed, and the resulting cDNA served as sequencing template. This table comes from immunoSEQ multiplex PCR, and its TCRdb copy is limited to in-frame clones, with some not included. The sample has 70,000 to 95,000 clones, 45% to 60% seen once. Study conclusions and caveats: Lesional scalp exceeded normal scalp in clonality, especially in alopecia totalis/universalis.

This sequence joins TRBV29-1 and TRBJ1-1; D not certain. Material: NKG2D-high CD8+ T cells sorted from blood. This sequence was found in a human donor with alopecia areata. In nucleotides, the CDR3 is TGCAGCCAACCTACCGGGCCAAACACTGAAGCTTTCTTT. Residues: CSQPTGPNTEAFF.